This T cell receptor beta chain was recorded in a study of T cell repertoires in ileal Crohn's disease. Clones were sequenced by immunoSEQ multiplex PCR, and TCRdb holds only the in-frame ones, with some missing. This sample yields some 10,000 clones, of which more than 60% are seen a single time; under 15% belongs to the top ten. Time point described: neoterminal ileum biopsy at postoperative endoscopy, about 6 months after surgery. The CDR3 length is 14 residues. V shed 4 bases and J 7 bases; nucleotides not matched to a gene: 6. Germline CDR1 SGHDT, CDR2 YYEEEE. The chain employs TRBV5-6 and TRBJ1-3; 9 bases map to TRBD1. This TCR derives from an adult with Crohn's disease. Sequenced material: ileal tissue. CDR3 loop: CASSPIDRGNTIYF. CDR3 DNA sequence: TGTGCCAGCAGCCCAATCGACAGGGGGAACACCATATATTTT.